This TCR beta chain was recovered during a study of blood T cell repertoires in COVID-19. Libraries were prepared by immunoSEQ multiplex PCR; TCRdb keeps only in-frame clonotypes and omits some of them. The table lists 140,000 or so clones, around 90% of them singletons. The sample comprised peripheral blood. This receptor was identified in a man in his 70s with acute or convalescent COVID-19.

Here the CDR3 DNA reads TGTGCCAGCAGCTTGACAGGGACCACTGAAGCTTTCTTT. It yields the protein CASSLTGTTEAFF. This chain joins TRBV7-9 and TRBJ1-1; 7 bases match TRBD1. In germline, CDR1 is SEHNR, CDR2 FQNEAQ (reference sequence). There are 13 residues in the CDR3. Trimming cost V 3 bases and J 4 bases; bases outside gene matches: 2.